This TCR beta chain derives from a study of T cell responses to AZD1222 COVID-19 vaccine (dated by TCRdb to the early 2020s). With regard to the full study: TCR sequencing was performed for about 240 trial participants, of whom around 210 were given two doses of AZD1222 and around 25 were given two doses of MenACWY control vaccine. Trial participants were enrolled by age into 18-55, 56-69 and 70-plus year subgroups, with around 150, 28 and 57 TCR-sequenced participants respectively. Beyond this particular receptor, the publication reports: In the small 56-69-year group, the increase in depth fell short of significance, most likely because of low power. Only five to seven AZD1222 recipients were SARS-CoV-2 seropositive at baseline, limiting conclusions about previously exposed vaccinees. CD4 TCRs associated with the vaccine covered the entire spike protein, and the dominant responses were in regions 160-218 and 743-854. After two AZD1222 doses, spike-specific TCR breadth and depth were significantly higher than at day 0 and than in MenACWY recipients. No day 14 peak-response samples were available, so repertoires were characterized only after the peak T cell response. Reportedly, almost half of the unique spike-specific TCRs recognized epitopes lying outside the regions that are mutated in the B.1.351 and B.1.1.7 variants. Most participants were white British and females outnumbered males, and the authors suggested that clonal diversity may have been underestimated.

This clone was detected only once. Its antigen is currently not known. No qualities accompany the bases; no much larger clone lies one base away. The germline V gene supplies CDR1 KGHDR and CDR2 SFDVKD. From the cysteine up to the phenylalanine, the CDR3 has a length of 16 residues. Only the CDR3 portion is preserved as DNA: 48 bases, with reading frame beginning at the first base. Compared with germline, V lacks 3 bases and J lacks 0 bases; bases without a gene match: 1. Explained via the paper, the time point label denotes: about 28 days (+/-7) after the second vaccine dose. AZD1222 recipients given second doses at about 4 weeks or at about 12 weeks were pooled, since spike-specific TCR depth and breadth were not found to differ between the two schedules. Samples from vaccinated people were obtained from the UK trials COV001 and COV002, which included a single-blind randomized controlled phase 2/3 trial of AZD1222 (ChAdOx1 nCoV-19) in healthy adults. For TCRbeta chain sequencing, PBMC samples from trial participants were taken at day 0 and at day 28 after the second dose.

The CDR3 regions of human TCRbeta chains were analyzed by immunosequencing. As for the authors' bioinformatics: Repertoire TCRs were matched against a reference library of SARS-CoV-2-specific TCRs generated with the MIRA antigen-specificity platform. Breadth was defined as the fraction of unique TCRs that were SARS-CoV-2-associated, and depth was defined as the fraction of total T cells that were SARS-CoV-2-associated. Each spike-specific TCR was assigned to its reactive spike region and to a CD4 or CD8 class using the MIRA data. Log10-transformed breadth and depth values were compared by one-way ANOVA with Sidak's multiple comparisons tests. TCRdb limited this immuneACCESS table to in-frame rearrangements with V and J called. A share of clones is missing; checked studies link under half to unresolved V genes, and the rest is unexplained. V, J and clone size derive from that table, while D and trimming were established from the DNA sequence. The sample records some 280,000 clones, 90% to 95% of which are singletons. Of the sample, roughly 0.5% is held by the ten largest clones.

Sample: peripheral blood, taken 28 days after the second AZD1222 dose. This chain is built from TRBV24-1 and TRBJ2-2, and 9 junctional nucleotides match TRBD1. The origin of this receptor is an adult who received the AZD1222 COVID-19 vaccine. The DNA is TGTGCCACCAGTGATCGACAGGGGGCGAACACCGGGGAGCTGTTTTTT. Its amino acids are CATSDRQGANTGELFF.